The 5 T cell receptor beta chains below were found in one sample sequenced in a study of regulatory T cells in long-lasting Graves disease. Time point specified: newly diagnosed GD, antithyroid drugs for less than 3 months. TCR sequences were obtained from RNA taken from PBMCs. Arm-PCR of CDR3 regions and iRepertoire HTBI primers were the basis on which TCR beta libraries were built. Each CDR3 protein is one row after TCRdb ran MiXCR on the multiplex PCR reads. This table has more than 300,000 distinct CDR3 sequences, 15% to 17% appearing once. Source: peripheral blood mononuclear cells (PBMCs), taken at new diagnosis, from a patient treated with antithyroid drugs. Receptors were obtained from a female donor with Graves disease.

The genes are TRBV3-1 and TRBJ1-1; D call uncertain. The V and J ends lost 1 base and 1 base respectively, with 10 bases between them. The germline CDR1 and CDR2 sequences are LGHDT and YNNKEL (reference sequence). This CDR3 contains 15 residues. Written as DNA, the CDR3 is TGTGCCAGCAGCCAAGGGGAGACCTCGAACACTGAAGCTTTCTTT. Protein sequence: CASSQGETSNTEAFF.

The J gene is TRBJ1-2, the V gene TRBV18; D is perhaps TRBD1 (6 bases). This CDR3 comprises 14 residues. CDR1 is KGHSH, CDR2 LQKENI, per germline. The V and J ends lost 0 bases and 6 bases respectively, with 11 bases between them. The CDR3: CASSPPGTNNGYTF. The CDR3 DNA follows: TGTGCCAGCTCACCACCCGGGACAAATAATGGCTACACCTTC.

Regarding this clonotype: One base away lies a much larger clone, so this may be a sequencing read error. The chain joins TRBV18 to TRBJ2-7; D is tentatively TRBD1 or TRBD2 (5 bases each). V lost 5 bases and J 4 bases, leaving 15 bases between the germline ends. The length of the CDR3 is 14 residues. The germline gives CDR1 KGHSH, CDR2 LQKENI. CDR3 loop: CASSTGRIRYEQYF. In nucleotides, the CDR3 is TGTGCCAGCTCAACGGGACGGATCCGGTACGAGCAGTACTTC.

The V gene is TRBV12-3 or TRBV12-4, the J gene TRBJ2-2; TRBD1 agrees at 10 bases. This CDR3 has 14 amino acids. Unmatched junction bases numbered 3, after V lost 4 bases and J lost 7 bases. The CDR3 protein is CASSSGQGFGELFF. The CDR3 DNA is TGTGCCAGCAGTTCGGGACAGGGGTTCGGGGAGCTGTTTTTT.

This clonotype occurred a few times. The chain uses TRBV28 and TRBJ2-5, with 7 nucleotides matching TRBD1. CDR1 is MDHEN, CDR2 SYDVKM, per germline. The CDR3 extends over 13 amino acids. V lost 4 bases to trimming and J lost 4 bases; unmatched junction nucleotides: 3. CDR3 in DNA: TGTGCCAGCAGTTATCGACAGGGAGAGACCCAGTACTTC. Its translation is CASSYRQGETQYF.